The present T cell receptor (beta chain) was sequenced within a study of monozygotic twins with inflammatory bowel disease. Concerning this clonotype: Antigen specificity is unknown.

General study points: Against healthy co-twins, IBD patients had lower TCRbeta diversity (measured by inverse Simpson). Concordance status among twins (concordant versus discordant) showed no link to repertoire similarity, possibly from limited power.

For each CDR3 protein, TCRdb gives one entry from its re-call of the 5' RACE reads, without DNA. Listed are 150,000 to 200,000 distinct CDR3 sequences; 2.5% to 3% falls within the top ten. The CDR3 is made up of 15 amino acids. Germline-derived CDR1 and CDR2 are LNHNV and YYDKDF (reference sequence). The chain is built from TRBV15 and TRBJ2-2; with no DNA, the TCRdb D assignment of TRBD1 cannot be verified. This sequence was found in a human donor with ulcerative colitis or Crohn's disease, or a healthy co-twin of an affected twin (not recorded which). The sample consisted of blood. CDR3 loop: CATSRDTSARGELFF.